The T cell receptor (beta chain) described here comes from a study of control samples from healthy donors and cancer patients. CDR1 is MNHEY, CDR2 SVGAGI, per germline. Trimming removed 0 bases from V and 6 bases from J; junction bases left unmatched: 4. The CDR3 covers 16 residues. Sequenced by immunoSEQ multiplex PCR; TCRdb stores in-frame clones only, minus some. This sample has 90,000 to 110,000 clones, with about four fifths found just once. The sequence derives from a woman aged 45-60 years in good health. The chain links TRBV6-5 to TRBJ2-1; 11 positions agree with TRBD2. The sequenced sample consisted of blood. The CDR3 here is CASSYSITSGSNEQFF. The DNA of the CDR3 is TGTGCCAGCAGTTACTCGATAACTAGCGGGAGCAATGAGCAGTTCTTC.